The 3 T cell receptor beta chains presented below share a single source sample, sequenced in a study of cytomegalovirus exposure and HLA in healthy donors. The PCR made use of 60 Vbeta and 13 Jbeta primers. TCRdb's table, derived via immunoSEQ multiplex PCR, lists solely in-frame clones and lacks some. This table holds some 180,000 clones, 82% found once. Material for sequencing was PBMCs. These receptors came from a man aged 35-49 years in good health and CMV-seronegative.

J is TRBJ2-1 and V is TRBV7-2; no definite D call. This CDR3 comprises 12 residues. V was clipped by 8 bases and J by 6 bases, with 11 bases between them. The germline CDR1 and CDR2 sequences are SGHTA and FQGNSA. The CDR3 nucleotides are TGTGCCAGCCGCACCCAGTCCAATGAGCAGTTCTTC. Translated, it gives CASRTQSNEQFF.

Only one count was recorded for this clone. This chain connects TRBV19 to TRBJ2-7; 10 nucleotides align to TRBD2. V shed 3 bases, J shed 3 bases, and the junction held 5 bases outside the gene matches. CDR1 LNHDA and CDR2 SQIVND come from the germline V gene (reference sequence). The CDR3 has 15 residues. Here the CDR3 DNA reads TGTGCCAGTAGTATCAGCGGGGGGGGACTCTACGAGCAGTACTTC. It translates to CASSISGGGLYEQYF.

This chain links TRBV2 with TRBJ1-2, with D possibly TRBD1 on 6 matching bases. V was shortened by 2 bases and J by 7 bases, with 17 bases between the two germline ends. The CDR3 runs 15 residues. Germline assignment: CDR1 SNHLY and CDR2 FYNNEI. The CDR3 coding sequence is TGTGCCAGCAGTGAATCGGGCAGGGGTCAGGGTGGCTACACCTTC. Translating it yields CASSESGRGQGGYTF. The entire variable domain, with the rest obtained from reference TRBV2 and TRBJ1-2, is as follows: EPEVTQTPSHQVTQMGQEVILRCVPISNHLYFYWYRQILGQKVEFLVSFYNNEISEKSEIFDDQFSVERPDGSNFTLKIRSTKLEDSAMYFCASSESGRGQGGYTFGSGTRLTVV.